Listed below are T cell receptor beta chains from one sample, sequenced in a study of early T cells in non-severe SARS-CoV-2 infection. In TCRdb, the 5' RACE reads were re-called with MiXCR into one record per CDR3 protein. Among some 67,000 distinct CDR3 sequences, around 13% were seen once, and the ten largest hold about 5%. The sequenced sample consisted of whole blood. The receptors shown here come from an adult who was a healthcare worker with PCR-confirmed SARS-CoV-2 infection or an uninfected control (not recorded which). CDR3s include the opening cysteine and the closing phenylalanine or tryptophan. The order of the fields is V gene, D gene, J gene, clone size, CDR3 protein, CDR3 DNA. D genes are given only for firm matches. Part of the rows lack a size; the others show once, few, many or a class for expanded clones.

v_call: TRBV6-1; d_call: NA; j_call: TRBJ2-1; clone_size: NA; cdr3_aa: CASQEGPSYNEQFF; cdr3_nt: TGTGCCAGCCAAGAAGGTCCTTCCTACAATGAGCAGTTCTTC
v_call: TRBV5-1; d_call: TRBD1; j_call: TRBJ1-2; clone_size: few; cdr3_aa: CASSSSGQASYGYTF; cdr3_nt: TGCGCCAGCAGCTCCTCAGGACAGGCGTCCTATGGCTACACCTTC
v_call: TRBV3-1; d_call: NA; j_call: TRBJ2-2; clone_size: few; cdr3_aa: CASRQSSGELFF; cdr3_nt: TGTGCCAGCAGACAAAGCAGCGGGGAGCTGTTTTTT
v_call: TRBV12-3/TRBV12-4; d_call: NA; j_call: TRBJ2-3; clone_size: NA; cdr3_aa: CASSPRLDPDTQYF; cdr3_nt: TGTGCCAGCAGCCCCAGACTAGATCCAGATACGCAGTATTTT
v_call: TRBV7-2; d_call: NA; j_call: TRBJ2-3; clone_size: NA; cdr3_aa: CASSLYGTHRPDTQYF; cdr3_nt: TGTGCCAGCAGCTTATACGGGACCCATCGCCCAGATACGCAGTATTTT
v_call: TRBV2; d_call: NA; j_call: TRBJ1-1; clone_size: many; cdr3_aa: CASSQDRLNTEAFF; cdr3_nt: TGTGCCAGCAGTCAAGACAGACTGAACACTGAAGCTTTCTTT
v_call: TRBV5-4; d_call: TRBD2; j_call: TRBJ2-3; clone_size: many; cdr3_aa: CASSPGLAGGTDTQYF; cdr3_nt: TGTGCCAGCAGCCCAGGGCTCGCGGGGGGCACAGATACGCAGTATTTT
v_call: TRBV5-1; d_call: NA; j_call: TRBJ2-3; clone_size: NA; cdr3_aa: CASSLGTYTDTQYF; cdr3_nt: TGCGCCAGCAGCTTAGGGACGTACACAGATACGCAGTATTTT
v_call: TRBV6-5; d_call: NA; j_call: TRBJ1-1; clone_size: NA; cdr3_aa: CASSEQRGTEAFF; cdr3_nt: TGTGCCAGCAGTGAACAAAGGGGTACTGAAGCTTTCTTT
v_call: TRBV6-5; d_call: NA; j_call: TRBJ1-6; clone_size: many; cdr3_aa: CASRTASSYNSPLHF; cdr3_nt: TGTGCCAGCAGGACAGCGAGCTCCTATAATTCACCCCTCCACTTT
v_call: TRBV6-1; d_call: NA; j_call: TRBJ2-1; clone_size: NA; cdr3_aa: CASSEASSIPVGEQFF; cdr3_nt: TGTGCCAGCAGTGAGGCTAGCTCAATTCCCGTGGGTGAGCAGTTCTTC
v_call: TRBV6-2/TRBV6-3; d_call: NA; j_call: TRBJ1-5; clone_size: NA; cdr3_aa: CASSTGPSMNQPQHF; cdr3_nt: TGTGCCAGCAGTACGGGGCCCAGCATGAATCAGCCCCAGCATTTT